Reported below is one TCR beta chain. Its target is unknown. Expressed TCRB transcripts got sequenced, as all isolated RNA was reverse transcribed. Assay used: immunoSEQ multiplex PCR; TCRdb lists only in-frame clones, some missing. The table includes hundreds of thousands of clones, approximately 30% detected once. The entry originates in a study of beta chain features in type 1 diabetes. Study background: Taken together, all samples contributed 95 million to 110 million examined sorted cells.

Germline V lookup: CDR1 SGHRS, CDR2 YFSETQ. V was clipped by 3 bases and J by 0 bases; unmatched bases: 14. This CDR3 contains 20 residues. General study findings and limits: A greater similarity of naive, central memory and Treg TCRB repertoires was seen among patients than among healthy donors. Individuals with type 1 diabetes displayed fewer insertions and more deletions at VDJ junctions.

The genes are TRBV5-1 and TRBJ2-1; TRBD2 matches 11 bases. The sequence derives from a man between 18 and 29 years old in good health. Sequenced: naive CD4+ T cells from blood. DNA of the CDR3: TGCGCCAGCAGCTCGGCGCCTACTAGCGGGAGTCCCCTCTCCTACAATGAGCAGTTCTTC. Translated, it gives CASSSAPTSGSPLSYNEQFF.